This entry describes one T cell receptor beta chain. The CDR3 is 17 amino acids. V dropped 3 bases and J dropped 0; count of bases not matched to a gene: 6. The germline V gene encodes CDR1 KGHDR and CDR2 SFDVKD. The data stem from a study of T-cell memory formation after mild COVID-19. TCRdb used MiXCR to reprocess the 5' RACE reads, holding one entry per CDR3 protein. Of hundreds of thousands of distinct CDR3 sequences listed, less than 25% are singletons. Specimen: PBMCs or a T cell subset sorted from them (not recorded which). This chain joins TRBV24-1 and TRBJ2-2; 7 bases align to TRBD1. The receptor was isolated from an adult woman who had mild COVID-19 (a few samples of this study predate the infection). Cell type and time point are not known. Written as DNA, the CDR3 is TGTGCCACCAGTGATCCATCGACAGGGTCGAACACCGGGGAGCTGTTTTTT. Translated: CATSDPSTGSNTGELFF.